This is a list of T cell receptor beta chains from one sample in a study of sequential checkpoint blockade in melanoma. Produced via immunoSEQ multiplex PCR; TCRdb's table is partial and in-frame only. The sample gives roughly 20,000 clones, roughly 82% of which show up once; approximately 56% is in the top ten. Sample: CD8+ T cells sorted from blood (inferred from file names), taken from a patient given nivolumab and ipilimumab in sequence. The receptor set was obtained from a human donor with melanoma. CDR3s include the opening cysteine and the closing phenylalanine or tryptophan.

J	V	CDR3
TRBJ1-5	TRBV15	CATSSRTGVNQPQHF
TRBJ2-7	TRBV28	CASSSTGTAYEQYF
TRBJ1-5	TRBV2	CASNGPVPLQPQHF
TRBJ2-7	TRBV27	CASSFSGIYEQYF
TRBJ2-5	TRBV4-2	CASSQESPSGGARETQYF
TRBJ2-2	TRBV4-2	CASSQDRLDRGVTGELFF
TRBJ1-2	TRBV29-1	CSATDRNYGYTF
TRBJ2-2	TRBV4-3	CASSPGTKARNGELFF
TRBJ2-3	TRBV7-9	CASSFPGGRARTDTQYF
TRBJ2-1	TRBV5-6	CASSLPRTSAWTEQFF
TRBJ2-3	TRBV5-1	CARRDKPQSGGYTDTQYF
TRBJ2-3	TRBV9	CASSPRGSIVGGSPDTQYF
TRBJ2-7	TRBV7-8	CASSFTAADFYEQYF
TRBJ2-7	TRBV19	CASSISAGGIYEQYF
TRBJ2-5	TRBV4-1	CASSQLLPGTSGGPYQETQYF
TRBJ1-4	TRBV7-2	CASSLAGEAEYVTNEKLFF
TRBJ1-5	TRBV11-2	CASSLAGGYGNQPQHF
TRBJ1-2	TRBV19	CAARGIDIYGYTF
TRBJ2-7	TRBV29-1	CSVERTGTYEQYF
TRBJ1-1	TRBV12-5	CASGLQGTGRNTEAFF
TRBJ1-6	TRBV4-3	CASSYKEDGYSPLHF
TRBJ1-2	TRBV7-8	CASSRLSGSGYTF
TRBJ2-7	TRBV4-2	CASSDRATYEQYF
TRBJ2-7	TRBV5-4	CASSFFTYEQYF
TRBJ2-1	TRBV4-2	CASSPAGSSYNEQFF
TRBJ2-7	TRBV2	CASSAGQGPLEQYF
TRBJ1-1	TRBV6-6	CASSYSGSAEAFF
TRBJ1-4	TRBV27	CASATGSTNEKLFF
TRBJ1-4	TRBV30	CPRGRRNEKLFF
TRBJ2-1	TRBV5-1	CASSLASGNEQFF
TRBJ1-2	TRBV6-5	CASSYSSGDGYTF
TRBJ2-5	TRBV25-1	CASSELEGMQTQYF
TRBJ2-1	TRBV27	CASSSPSSYNEQFF
TRBJ2-7	TRBV11-2	CASNGGAYEQYF
TRBJ1-6	TRBV6-5	CASSYRTGFEPPLHF